These 5 T cell receptor beta chains originate from one sample sequenced in a study of post-analysis software for immune sequencing data. Study-wide points: With TRBV5-6, TRBV5-1 and TRBV20-1 included, about five TRBV segments were more frequent in patients than in controls.

Included in the TCR beta cDNA libraries were unique molecular identifiers. TCRdb re-analysed the PCR reads in MiXCR, keeping a single row per CDR3 protein. The repertoire consists of about 380,000 distinct CDR3 sequences, with around 33% occurring once and the leading ten covering over 10%. No antigen has been assigned to these receptors. Sequencing was done on a sample of blood. These receptors were taken from a girl between 10 and 17 years old with multiple sclerosis.

A few counts support this clonotype. This sequence joins TRBV7-3 and TRBJ1-6; D is undetermined. The CDR3 is 15 residues long. Deletions cut 1 base from V and 6 bases from J, with 10 bases between. The germline V gene has CDR1 SGHTA and CDR2 FQGTGA. CDR3 region: CASSLRSGFNSPLHF. The CDR3 nucleotides read TGTGCCAGCAGCTTAAGGTCGGGATTTAATTCACCCCTCCACTTT. Together with reference TRBV7-3 and TRBJ1-6, the CDR3 gives the full variable domain: GAGVSQTPSNKVTEKGKYVELRCDPISGHTALYWYRQSLGQGPEFLIYFQGTGAADDSGLPNDRFFAVRPEGSVSTLKIQRTERGDSAVYLCASSLRSGFNSPLHFGNGTRLTVT.

The rearrangement uses TRBV20-1 and TRBJ2-5; D is ambiguous. In germline, CDR1 is DFQATT, CDR2 SNEGSKA (reference sequence). This CDR3 has 12 residues. Between the trimmed V and J ends, which lost 6 bases and 1 base, there was a span of 9 bases. DNA for the CDR3: TGCAGTGCCTCACTCCTCCAAGAGACCCAGTACTTC. Amino acids: CSASLLQETQYF.

The chain carries TRBV6-5 and TRBJ1-2; the D gene is possibly TRBD1 (5 bases). The CDR3 runs 14 residues. CDR1 MNHEY and CDR2 SVGAGI come from the germline V gene. Trimming shortened V by 0 bases and J by 3 bases, and 8 bases separated the two germline ends. The chain's CDR3 is CASSYSGTDYGYTF. CDR3 DNA: TGTGCCAGCAGTTACTCCGGGACCGACTATGGCTACACCTTC.

This chain joins TRBV7-3 and TRBJ2-5; possibly TRBD1 or TRBD2 for D (6 bases each). CDR1 is SGHTA, CDR2 FQGTGA, per germline. The CDR3 sequence is 16 residues long. V was pared by 3 bases and J by 0 bases, with 14 bases between. The DNA of the CDR3 is TGTGCCAGCAGCTTCCGAGGGGGGCGGTACCAAGAGACCCAGTACTTC. This gives the protein CASSFRGGRYQETQYF.

This chain uses TRBV6-1 with TRBJ2-7, with TRBD1 matching over 10 bases. V trimming: 7 bases; J trimming: 7 bases; junction bases outside the gene matches: 13. Germline lookup yields CDR1 MNHNS and CDR2 SASEGT. The CDR3 is 15 amino acids. The CDR3: CASTAPGQGLREQYF. The CDR3 coding sequence is TGTGCCAGCACGGCTCCGGGACAGGGGCTCAGGGAGCAGTACTTC.